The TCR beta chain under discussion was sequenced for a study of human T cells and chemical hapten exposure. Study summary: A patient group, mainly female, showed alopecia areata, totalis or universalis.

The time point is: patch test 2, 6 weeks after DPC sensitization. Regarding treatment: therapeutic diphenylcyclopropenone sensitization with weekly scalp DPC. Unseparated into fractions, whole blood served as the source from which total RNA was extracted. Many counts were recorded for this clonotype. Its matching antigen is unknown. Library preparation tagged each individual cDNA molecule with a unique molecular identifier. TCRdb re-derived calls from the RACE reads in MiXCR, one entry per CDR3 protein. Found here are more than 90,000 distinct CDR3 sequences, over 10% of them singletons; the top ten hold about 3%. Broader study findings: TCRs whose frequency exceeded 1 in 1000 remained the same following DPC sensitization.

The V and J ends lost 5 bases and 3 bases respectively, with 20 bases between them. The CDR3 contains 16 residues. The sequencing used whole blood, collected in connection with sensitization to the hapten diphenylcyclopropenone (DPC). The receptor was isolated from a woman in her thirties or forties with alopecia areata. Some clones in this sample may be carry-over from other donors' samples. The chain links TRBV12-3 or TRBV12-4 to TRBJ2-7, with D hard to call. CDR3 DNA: TGTGCCAGCAGTCCCCCCGGCGCAGGTACTTTCTACGAGCAGTACTTC. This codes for CASSPPGAGTFYEQYF.